The rows below give T cell receptor beta chains drawn from one sample of a study of blood T cell repertoires in COVID-19. This table comes from immunoSEQ multiplex PCR, and its TCRdb copy is limited to in-frame clones, with some not included. The profile shows about 400,000 clones, more than 75% of them singletons. The sequenced sample was PBMCs or T cells enriched from blood (not recorded which). The source is a woman in her forties or fifties who had recovered from COVID-19. Each CDR3 is given with its conserved first and last residue. A D gene is named only where the DNA matches it firmly. A row's size may be missing; if present it is once, few, many or a size class.

V gene,clone size,J gene,D gene,CDR3 DNA,CDR3 protein
TRBV24-1,-,TRBJ2-3,-,TGTGCCACCAGTGATTCGGCTTCAGGGATGCGCACAGATACGCAGTATTTT,CATSDSASGMRTDTQYF
TRBV5-8,-,TRBJ2-2,-,TGTGCCAGCAGCTTGGCCGGCGGGACGAACACCGGGGAGCTGTTTTTT,CASSLAGGTNTGELFF
TRBV19,-,TRBJ1-5,-,TGTGCCAGTAGTATCACAGATTATAGCAATCAGCCCCAGCATTTT,CASSITDYSNQPQHF
TRBV28,-,TRBJ1-4,-,TGTGCCAGCAGGGTCGGTGGTGAAAAACTGTTTTTT,CASRVGGEKLFF
TRBV12-3/TRBV12-4,once,TRBJ1-1,-,TGTGCCAGCAGTTTACGGGGCACTGAAGCTTTCTTT,CASSLRGTEAFF
TRBV7-9,-,TRBJ2-2,-,TGTGCCACCGAATCGGTCACCGGGGAGCTGTTTTTT,CATESVTGELFF
TRBV5-3,-,TRBJ1-5,-,TGTGCCAGAAGCCCGCTCCAGTTTTATAGCAATCAGCCCCAGCATTTT,CARSPLQFYSNQPQHF
TRBV9,-,TRBJ1-5,TRBD1,TGTGCCAGCAGCGGACAGGGAGATCAGCCCCAGCATTTT,CASSGQGDQPQHF
TRBV5-6,-,TRBJ1-5,-,TGTGCCAGCAGCTTGAGACCAGGGAAAGATCAGCCCCAGCATTTT,CASSLRPGKDQPQHF
TRBV4-3,-,TRBJ1-2,TRBD1,TGCGCCAGCAGCCGGACAGGGGGCGATGGCTACACCTTC,CASSRTGGDGYTF
TRBV11-2,-,TRBJ1-1,-,TGTGCCAGCAGCCCCCGGCCAGGGTCAGCTTTCTTT,CASSPRPGSAFF
TRBV12-3/TRBV12-4,-,TRBJ1-5,-,TGTGCCAGCAGTATCTCGTCCTATCAGCCCCAGCATTTT,CASSISSYQPQHF
TRBV3-1/TRBV3-2,-,TRBJ1-1,-,TGTGCCAGCAGCCAAGATCTAGGGCGCGGGTCTGAAGCTTTCTTT,CASSQDLGRGSEAFF
TRBV28,-,TRBJ1-3,-,TGTGCCAGCAGTGGGGGAGGGTTGAGCTCTGGAAACACCATATATTTT,CASSGGGLSSGNTIYF
TRBV11-2,-,TRBJ1-1,-,TGTGCCAGCAGCTTAGACGATGGCAAAGTAGCTTTCTTT,CASSLDDGKVAFF
TRBV14,-,TRBJ2-7,TRBD1,TGTGCCAGCAGCCAGGAAGGGGGCGTCAAGGGCGAGCAGTACTTC,CASSQEGGVKGEQYF
TRBV19,-,TRBJ1-2,TRBD1,TGTGCCAGTAGCGAGACAGGGTTCGATGGCTACACCTTC,CASSETGFDGYTF
TRBV7-9,-,TRBJ2-1,TRBD2,TGTGCCAGCAGTCAAGCGGGGGGGCCTTCCCATGAGCAGTTCTTC,CASSQAGGPSHEQFF
TRBV28,-,TRBJ1-2,TRBD1,TGTGCCAGCAGGTCCGGGACAGGGCCGCGCGGCTACACCTTC,CASRSGTGPRGYTF
TRBV7-8,-,TRBJ1-2,TRBD1,TGTGCCAGCAGCTTGACAGGGGGCCTTTCCTATGGCTACACCTTC,CASSLTGGLSYGYTF
TRBV19,-,TRBJ1-6,-,TGTGCCAGTAGCAGGGGCTTGTATAATTCACCCCTCCACTTT,CASSRGLYNSPLHF
TRBV27,-,TRBJ1-5,-,TGTGCCAGCAGTTCATACAGTAGCAATCAGCCCCAGCATTTT,CASSSYSSNQPQHF
TRBV3-1/TRBV3-2,-,TRBJ1-2,-,TGTGCCAGCAGCCAAGGTCGGCAGGGTTCCACCTTC,CASSQGRQGSTF
TRBV5-5,-,TRBJ2-3,-,TGTGCCAGCAGCGAAGGACTGATCTCCACAGATACGCAGTATTTT,CASSEGLISTDTQYF
TRBV6-5,few,TRBJ2-3,-,TGTGCCAGCATTAGGGAGGGGGGCACAGATACGCAGTATTTT,CASIREGGTDTQYF
TRBV11-2,-,TRBJ2-3,TRBD2,TGTGCCAGCAGCTTAGGTGGTAGCGGGGGTGGCACAGATACGCAGTATTTT,CASSLGGSGGGTDTQYF
TRBV2,-,TRBJ1-6,TRBD1,TGTGCCAGCAGTGGCGGGACAGCTTATAATTCACCCCTCCACTTT,CASSGGTAYNSPLHF
TRBV7-9,-,TRBJ2-3,-,TGTGCCAGCAGCTTACTGACTACAGATACGCAGTATTTT,CASSLLTTDTQYF
TRBV7-3,-,TRBJ1-2,-,TGTGCCAGCAGCTTAGACCCGACGACAGGACCCCCCGATGGCTACACCTTC,CASSLDPTTGPPDGYTF
TRBV5-1,-,TRBJ1-2,TRBD1,TGCGCCAGCAGCCCAGGACAGGGAAGGATCTCTGGCTACACCTTC,CASSPGQGRISGYTF
TRBV6-4,-,TRBJ1-1,TRBD1,TGTGCCAGCAGAGGACAGGGTGAAGCTTTCTTT,CASRGQGEAFF
TRBV2,once,TRBJ2-1,TRBD2,TGTGCCAGCACAGGACTAGCGGGGGGGCGGGAGCAGTTCTTC,CASTGLAGGREQFF
TRBV28,-,TRBJ1-4,TRBD1,TGTGCCAGCAGTTACAGGGGCGTGGGGGAAAAACTGTTTTTT,CASSYRGVGEKLFF
TRBV9,-,TRBJ1-2,-,TGTGCCAGCAGCGAGACAGTCTATGGCTACACCTTC,CASSETVYGYTF
TRBV19,few,TRBJ2-3,-,TGTGCCAGTAGTATAGGTTGGCCCATGGATACGCAGTATTTT,CASSIGWPMDTQYF
TRBV2,-,TRBJ1-6,-,TGTGCCAGCAGTGGTGCAGGGGAAAGCCACTTT,CASSGAGESHF
TRBV6-5,-,TRBJ1-6,TRBD1,TGTGCCAGCAGACAGGGGATTCCTGATAATTCACCCCTCCACTTT,CASRQGIPDNSPLHF
TRBV19,-,TRBJ2-3,-,TGTGCCAGTAGTATAGACCGACTGCCTTCCACAGATACGCAGTATTTT,CASSIDRLPSTDTQYF
TRBV2,-,TRBJ1-3,TRBD1,TGTGCCAGCAGTGGACAGGGCCCTGGAAACACCATATATTTT,CASSGQGPGNTIYF
TRBV25-1,few,TRBJ2-7,-,TGTGCCAGCACTCCGGGAGACTCCTACGAGCAGTACTTC,CASTPGDSYEQYF
TRBV11-2,few,TRBJ1-6,TRBD1,TGTGCCAGCAGCTTGGGGACAGGGGGCGACTCACCCCTCCACTTT,CASSLGTGGDSPLHF
TRBV1,-,TRBJ2-7,-,TGCACCAGCAGCCGGCAATACAACAGGGCCCCCTACGAGCAGTACTTC,CTSSRQYNRAPYEQYF
TRBV10-3,-,TRBJ1-2,-,TGTGCCATCAGCACCGGGACATTAGATGGCTACACCTTC,CAISTGTLDGYTF
TRBV20-1,-,TRBJ1-2,-,TGCAGTGCTAGTCCCCCTAATAAACTTCATGGCTACACCTTC,CSASPPNKLHGYTF
TRBV24-1,-,TRBJ1-4,TRBD1,TGTGCCACCAGTCAGGGGGCAGGCGAAAAACTGTTTTTT,CATSQGAGEKLFF
TRBV6-2/TRBV6-3,-,TRBJ1-1,-,TGTGCCAGCAGTTACTCGAGTTTGAACACTGAAGCTTTCTTT,CASSYSSLNTEAFF
TRBV25-1,-,TRBJ1-4,-,TGTGCCAGCAGTGAAGTCGGAAGGGGTGGTGAAAAACTGTTTTTT,CASSEVGRGGEKLFF
TRBV21-1,-,TRBJ2-7,-,TGTGCCAGCACCCCGGGACAGGGTGGCGACGAGCAGTACTTC,CASTPGQGGDEQYF
TRBV27,-,TRBJ2-5,-,TGTGCCAGCAGTTTATCGAGGGCAGGTATAGGGACCCAGTACTTC,CASSLSRAGIGTQYF
TRBV18,-,TRBJ1-2,-,TGTGCCAGCTCTCTACCTGGGGGGGAAGATGGCTACACCTTC,CASSLPGGEDGYTF
TRBV18,-,TRBJ1-3,-,TGTGCCAGCTCACCAGGGGCGGGGAGCACCATATATTTT,CASSPGAGSTIYF
TRBV5-5,-,TRBJ1-6,TRBD1,TGTGCCAGCAGCCCCGGGACAGGGGAGACACCCCTCCACTTT,CASSPGTGETPLHF
TRBV11-3,-,TRBJ2-7,TRBD2,TGTGCCAGCAGCTTAGATCAGCGTCTAGCGGGGGACCACGTCGAGCAGTACTTC,CASSLDQRLAGDHVEQYF